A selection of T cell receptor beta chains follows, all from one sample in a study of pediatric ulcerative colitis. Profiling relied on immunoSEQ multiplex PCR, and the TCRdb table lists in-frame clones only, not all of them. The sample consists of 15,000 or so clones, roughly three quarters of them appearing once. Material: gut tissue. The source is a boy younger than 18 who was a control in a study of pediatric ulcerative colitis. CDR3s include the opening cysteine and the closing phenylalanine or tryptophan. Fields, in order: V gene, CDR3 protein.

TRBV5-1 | CASSPAAGWGTDTQYF
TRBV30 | CAWSTERMHSGNTIYF
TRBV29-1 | CSVQQTTGLASNEQFF
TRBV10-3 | CAITRTSGRAGQNEQFF
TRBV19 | CASRKGQLNTEAFF
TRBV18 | CASSNQGFDEQYF
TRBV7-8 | CASSPIGGINQPQHF
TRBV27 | CASSKGQGVPEAFF
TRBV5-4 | CASSKDRGSNTGELFF
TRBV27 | CASSLATGLGEKLFF
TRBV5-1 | CASSFVGGPNEQFF
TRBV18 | CASSPRRGQETQYF
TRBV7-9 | CASSQGGGQAYGYTF
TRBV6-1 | CASERQGTDTQYF
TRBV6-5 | CASSYSAGGPDTQYF
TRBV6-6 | CASRTETSGNTIYF
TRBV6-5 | CAGRDSNTGELFF
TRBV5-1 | CASSFAGTSSTLEQYF
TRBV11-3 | CASSGEWTGANVLTF
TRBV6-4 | CASSDSTRGRGNEQFF
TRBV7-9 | CASSLTGEAGANVLTF
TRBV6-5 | CASRLGGPNTGELFF
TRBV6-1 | CASSEQSYEQYF
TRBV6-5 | CASSYLGSSGNTIYF
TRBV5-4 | CASSWTGETEAFF
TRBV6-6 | CASSYRGYSNQPQHF
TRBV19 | CASSGVRNQPQHF
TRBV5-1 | CASSLSMGAGSNEKLFF
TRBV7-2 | CASSSTGGSQPQHF
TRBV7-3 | CASSLEGGTEAFF
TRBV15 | CATSRALTGEKLFF
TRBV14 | CASSQATGINTIYF
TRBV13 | CASSFNRGLHGYTF
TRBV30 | CAWSGRPSQKLFF
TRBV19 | CASRPGQAGEQYF
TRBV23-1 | CASSPGDLLTTGNTIYF
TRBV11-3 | CASSTGAVYNEQFF